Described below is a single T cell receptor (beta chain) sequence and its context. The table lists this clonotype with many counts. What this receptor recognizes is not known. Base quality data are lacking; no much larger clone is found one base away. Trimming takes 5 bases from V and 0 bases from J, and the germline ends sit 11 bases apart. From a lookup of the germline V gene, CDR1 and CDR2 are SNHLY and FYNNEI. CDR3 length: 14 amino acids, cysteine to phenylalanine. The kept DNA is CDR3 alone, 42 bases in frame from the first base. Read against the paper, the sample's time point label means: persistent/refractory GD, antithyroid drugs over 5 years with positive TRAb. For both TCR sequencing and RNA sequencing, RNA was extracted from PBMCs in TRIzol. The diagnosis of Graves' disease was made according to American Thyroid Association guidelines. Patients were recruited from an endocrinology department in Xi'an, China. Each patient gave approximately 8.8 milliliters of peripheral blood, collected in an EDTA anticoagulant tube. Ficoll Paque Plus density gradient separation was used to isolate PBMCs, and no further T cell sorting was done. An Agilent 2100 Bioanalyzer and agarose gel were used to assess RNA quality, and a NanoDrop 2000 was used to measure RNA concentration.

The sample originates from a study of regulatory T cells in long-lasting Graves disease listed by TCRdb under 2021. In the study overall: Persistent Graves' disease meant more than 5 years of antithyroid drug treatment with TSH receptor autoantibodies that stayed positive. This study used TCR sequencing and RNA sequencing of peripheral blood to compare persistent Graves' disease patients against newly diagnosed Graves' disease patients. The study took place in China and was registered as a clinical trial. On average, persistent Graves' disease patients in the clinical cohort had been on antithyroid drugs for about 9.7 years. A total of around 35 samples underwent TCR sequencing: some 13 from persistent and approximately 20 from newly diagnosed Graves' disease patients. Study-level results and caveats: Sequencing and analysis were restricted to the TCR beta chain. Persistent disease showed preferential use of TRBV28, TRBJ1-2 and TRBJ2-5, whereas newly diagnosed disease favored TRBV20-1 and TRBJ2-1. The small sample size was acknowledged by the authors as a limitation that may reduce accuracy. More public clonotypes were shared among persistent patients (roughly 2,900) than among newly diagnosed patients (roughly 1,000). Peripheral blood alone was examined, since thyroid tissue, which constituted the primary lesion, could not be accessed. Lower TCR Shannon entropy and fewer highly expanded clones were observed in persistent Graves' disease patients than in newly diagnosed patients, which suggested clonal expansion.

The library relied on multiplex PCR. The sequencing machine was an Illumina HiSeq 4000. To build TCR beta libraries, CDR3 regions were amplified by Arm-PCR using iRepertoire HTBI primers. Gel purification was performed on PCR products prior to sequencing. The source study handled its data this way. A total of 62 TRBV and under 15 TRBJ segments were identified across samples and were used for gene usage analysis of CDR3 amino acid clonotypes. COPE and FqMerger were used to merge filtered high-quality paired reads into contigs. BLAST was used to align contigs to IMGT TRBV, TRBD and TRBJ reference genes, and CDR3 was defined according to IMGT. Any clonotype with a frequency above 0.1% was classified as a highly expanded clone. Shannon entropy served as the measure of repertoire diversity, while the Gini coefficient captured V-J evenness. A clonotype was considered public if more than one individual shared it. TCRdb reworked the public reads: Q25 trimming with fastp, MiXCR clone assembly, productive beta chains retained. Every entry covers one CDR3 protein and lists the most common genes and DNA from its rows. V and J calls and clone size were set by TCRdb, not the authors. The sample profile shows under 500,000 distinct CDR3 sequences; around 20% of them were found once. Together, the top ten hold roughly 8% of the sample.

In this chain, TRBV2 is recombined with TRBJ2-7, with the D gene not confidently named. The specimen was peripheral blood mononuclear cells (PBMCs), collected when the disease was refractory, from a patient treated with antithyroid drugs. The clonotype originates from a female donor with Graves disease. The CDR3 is CASSTEASSYEQYF. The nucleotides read TGTGCCAGCAGTACCGAAGCGAGCTCCTACGAGCAGTACTTC.